Each of the 17 T cell receptor beta chains below was sequenced from the same sample in a study of immune cell composition in non-small cell lung cancer. TCRdb's copy holds only in-frame clones and misses some; the assay was immunoSEQ multiplex PCR. The table has roughly 6,600 clones, 60% to 75% seen once; the top ten hold around 4.5%. Sequenced input: lung tumor tissue. The receptors here all came from a human donor with non-small cell lung cancer.

The chain carries TRBV4-2 and TRBJ1-4, with 9 bases aligning to TRBD1. Trimming cost V 0 bases and J 5 bases; bases outside gene matches: 4. Germline-derived CDR1 and CDR2 are LGHNA and YNFKEQ. The CDR3 length is 16 residues. The CDR3 bases are TGTGCCAGCAGCCAAGATGGGACAGGGAAAAATGAAAAACTGTTTTTT. Encoded protein: CASSQDGTGKNEKLFF.

This chain connects TRBV28 to TRBJ1-2; TRBD1 matches 8 bases. CDR1 is MDHEN, CDR2 SYDVKM, per germline. V trimming: 10 bases; J trimming: 6 bases; junction bases outside the gene matches: 16. The CDR3 runs 15 residues. Written as DNA, the CDR3 is TGTGCCATCTCTAGGGCAGGGGGCGGAAAGGATGGCTACACCTTC. It specifies CAISRAGGGKDGYTF.

V and J are TRBV7-2 and TRBJ2-3; TRBD2 matches at 7 bases. Germline V CDR1 and CDR2: SGHTA, FQGNSA. V lost 5 bases, J lost 2 bases, and 7 bases stayed unmatched. This CDR3 is 15 amino acids long. The CDR3 region has the DNA TGTGCCAGCAGCCACCACCGGGGGGACACAGATACGCAGTATTTT. Translated, it gives CASSHHRGDTDTQYF.

The rearrangement joins TRBV27 to TRBJ1-5; maybe TRBD1 (6 bases). This CDR3 has 16 amino acids. V dropped 0 bases and J dropped 6 bases, with 15 bases sitting between them. Germline-derived CDR1 and CDR2 are MNHEY and SMNVEV (reference sequence). CDR3 in DNA: TGTGCCAGCAGTTTATCTTCTCAGGGGAGAGGTCAGCCCCAGCATTTT. Translated, it gives CASSLSSQGRGQPQHF.

The rearrangement joins TRBV7-6 to TRBJ1-3; TRBD1 aligns across 7 bases. The J segment lost 0 bases and the V segment lost 5 bases, leaving 7 bases of the junction unmatched. This CDR3 has 16 residues. The V gene's germline CDR1 is SGHVS and CDR2 FNYEAQ. The CDR3 bases are TGTGCCAGCAGCCTGTGGGACAGATACTCTGGAAACACCATATATTTT. Translated, it gives CASSLWDRYSGNTIYF.

This clone was picked up one time. The chain couples TRBV5-6 to TRBJ2-3; 10 bases match TRBD1. The germline V gene encodes CDR1 SGHDT and CDR2 YYEEEE. The CDR3 runs 18 residues. With V trimmed by 3 bases and J by 0 bases, 10 bases remained unmatched. The CDR3 sequence is CASSSISPGQGSTDTQYF. CDR3 bases: TGTGCCAGCAGCTCTATTTCACCGGGACAGGGGAGCACAGATACGCAGTATTTT.

This chain links TRBV19 with TRBJ2-5, with 10 bases aligning to TRBD2. This CDR3 comprises 20 residues. Losses at the gene ends were 5 bases for V and 0 bases for J; bases not matched to a gene: 18. CDR1 is LNHDA, CDR2 SQIVND, per germline (reference sequence). DNA of the CDR3: TGTGCCAGTAGTTCTTTAATCACCGGGCTAGCGGGGGCGTACCAAGAGACCCAGTACTTC. Translating gives CASSSLITGLAGAYQETQYF.

A single count supports this clone. Other DNA sequences in the sample encode the same CDR3. The chain has TRBV5-1 and TRBJ2-5, with 7 bases matching TRBD1. This CDR3 comprises 15 residues. With 1 base clipped from V and 3 bases from J, the junction kept 6 bases outside the gene matches. Germline CDR1 SGHRS, CDR2 YFSETQ. The CDR3 here is CASSLRGQGEETQYF. Here the CDR3 DNA reads TGCGCCAGCAGCTTGAGGGGGCAGGGTGAAGAGACCCAGTACTTC.

This chain joins TRBV14 and TRBJ1-1, with 8 nucleotides matching TRBD1. Germline V gives CDR1 SGHDN, CDR2 FVKESK. J lost 5 bases, V lost 3 bases, and 11 bases had no gene match. This CDR3 comprises 16 residues. CDR3 sequence: CASSQDREFDGTEAFF. In nucleotides, the CDR3 is TGTGCCAGCAGCCAGGACAGGGAGTTTGATGGAACTGAAGCTTTCTTT. Combining the CDR3 with reference TRBV14 and TRBJ1-1 gives the whole variable domain EAGVTQFPSHSVIEKGQTVTLRCDPISGHDNLYWYRRVMGKEIKFLLHFVKESKQDESGMPNNRFLAERTGGTYSTLKVQPAELEDSGVYFCASSQDREFDGTEAFFGQGTRLTVV.

The V call is TRBV7-8, the J call TRBJ1-5, with TRBD1 as a possible D gene (5 bases). Trimming left V 1 base short and J 1 base short, with 11 bases between. The CDR3 contains 16 residues. CDR1 and CDR2 (germline): SGHVS, FQNEAQ. CDR3 bases: TGTGCCAGCAGCTTAGTCGGGGGTTCGAGCAATCAGCCCCAGCATTTT. As protein: CASSLVGGSSNQPQHF. The full variable domain, in which reference TRBV7-8 and TRBJ1-5 provide the parts outside the CDR3, is GAGVSQSPRYKVAKRGQDVALRCDPISGHVSLFWYQQALGQGPEFLTYFQNEAQLDKSGLPSDRFFAERPEGSVSTLKIQRTQQEDSAVYLCASSLVGGSSNQPQHFGDGTRLSIL.

This clone is judged medium-sized (0.01 to 0.1%). The chain recombines TRBV29-1 with TRBJ2-1; D perhaps matches TRBD1 (5 bases). This CDR3 region has 12 residues. Germline lookup yields CDR1 SQVTM and CDR2 ANQGSEA. V lost 4 bases to trimming and J lost 8 bases, with 12 bases between them. CDR3 bases: TGCAGCGTTGCCCCAGGGTGGCATGAGCAGTTCTTC. It is translated as CSVAPGWHEQFF.

This clone was counted between two and nine times. The chain couples TRBV5-5 to TRBJ2-7; possibly TRBD1 for D (6 bases). This CDR3 spans 13 amino acids. The germline CDR1 and CDR2 sequences are SGHKS and YYEKEE (reference sequence). Trimming stripped 1 base from V and 3 bases from J, with 8 bases between. In DNA, the CDR3 is TGTGCCAGCAGCTTGACAGGGCTCTACGAGCAGTACTTC. It translates to CASSLTGLYEQYF.

The rearrangement joins TRBV18 to TRBJ1-1; TRBD1 matches at 7 bases. The CDR3 is 14 residues long. J gave up 10 bases and V 1 base, and 9 bases lay outside the gene matches. CDR1 and CDR2 (germline): KGHSH, LQKENI. CDR3 loop: CASSPLSQGVAAFF. In DNA, the CDR3 is TGTGCCAGCTCACCACTTAGTCAGGGGGTTGCAGCTTTCTTT.

This clone has a handful of counts. The V gene is TRBV10-3, the J gene TRBJ1-6; D call uncertain. The germline V gene has CDR1 ENHRY and CDR2 SYGVKD. V lost 4 bases and J lost 10, with 11 bases in between. This CDR3 spans 13 amino acids. The CDR3 DNA follows: TGTGCCATCAGTGGTGTAGCGCGGTCACCCCTCCACTTT. Its translation: CAISGVARSPLHF.

The chain recombines TRBV6-6 with TRBJ1-1; D is ambiguous. The V gene's germline CDR1 is MNHNY and CDR2 SVGAGI (reference sequence). The CDR3 runs to 12 residues. Trimming took 0 bases from V and 8 from J, leaving 7 bases between them. The CDR3 nucleotides read TGTGCCAGCAGTTACTCGAGGGAGGAAGCTTTCTTT. Protein: CASSYSREEAFF.

This clone showed up just once. The V gene is TRBV5-5, the J gene TRBJ2-2; 7 bases are a match to TRBD1. The CDR3 runs to 16 residues. V shed 3 bases and J 0 bases; nucleotides not matched to a gene: 5. CDR1 is SGHKS and CDR2 is YYEKEE in the germline V gene (reference sequence). The CDR3 sequence is CASSYTGQANTGELFF. Here the CDR3 DNA reads TGTGCCAGCAGCTATACAGGACAGGCGAACACCGGGGAGCTGTTTTTT.

By sample fraction, this clone is large. The chain couples TRBV5-5 to TRBJ2-5; 8 bases are shared with TRBD2. This CDR3 contains 16 residues. J lost 4 bases, V lost 0 bases, and 8 bases had no gene match. Germline V gene lookup returns CDR1 SGHKS and CDR2 YYEKEE (reference sequence). The CDR3 sequence is CASSLEPGLVGETQYF. In nucleotides, the CDR3 is TGTGCCAGCAGCTTGGAACCGGGACTAGTGGGAGAGACCCAGTACTTC.